This T cell receptor (beta chain) was captured by sequencing in a study of lymphopenia after photon versus proton radiotherapy. Study-wide findings and caveats: Better survival with proton therapy was suggested as possible, not demonstrated. In patients who died, overall survival fell as post-nadir TCR diversity dropped more. Oligoclonal CD8+ Temra expansion after nadir drove photon patients' diversity drop.

With regard to this clone: Its antigen is currently unknown.

The table came from immunoSEQ multiplex PCR; TCRdb's copy has only in-frame clones and leaves some out. The table records 20,000 or so clones, 70% to 90% of them present only once. The ends were cut back, 3 bases at V and 2 bases at J, with 7 bases in the middle. This CDR3 comprises 14 residues. Germline loops: CDR1 LNHDA, CDR2 SQIVND (reference sequence). The V call is TRBV19, the J call TRBJ2-2; D remains ambiguous. Sample: peripheral blood, taken from a patient treated with photon-based radiotherapy. This sequence was found in a woman between 45 and 60 years old with pancreatic cancer. The CDR3: CASSIDPNTGELFF. The CDR3 DNA is TGTGCCAGTAGTATCGATCCTAACACCGGGGAGCTGTTTTTT.